These T cell receptor beta chains were read from a single sample in a study of blood T cell repertoires in COVID-19. Libraries were prepared by immunoSEQ multiplex PCR; TCRdb keeps only in-frame clonotypes and omits some of them. The table includes tens of thousands of clones, 65% to 85% detected once. Sequencing used peripheral blood. The receptors were sampled from a man between 50 and 59 years old with active COVID-19. Both conserved end residues are part of each CDR3. D genes are given only for firm matches. Only part of the rows carry a size: once, few, many, or a class if the clone is expanded.

d_call clone_size j_call v_call cdr3_nt cdr3_aa
NA NA TRBJ1-1 TRBV4-3 TGCGCCAGCAGCCAACCAGGGTTCGCGAACACTGAAGCTTTCTTT CASSQPGFANTEAFF
NA NA TRBJ2-7 TRBV10-1 TGCGCCAGCAGTGATCCTCAGTCCCTAGGTTCCTACGAGCAGTACTTC CASSDPQSLGSYEQYF
TRBD1 NA TRBJ1-3 TRBV6-4 TGTGCCAGCAGTGCCTGGGACAGGAGCTCTGGAAACACCATATATTTT CASSAWDRSSGNTIYF
NA NA TRBJ2-1 TRBV6-5 TGTGCCAGCACACCCTTCGGCTCCTACAATGAGCAGTTCTTC CASTPFGSYNEQFF
NA NA TRBJ1-5 TRBV19 TGTGCCAGTAGTGAACAGGGTTTGGGTCAGCCCCAGCATTTT CASSEQGLGQPQHF
TRBD1 NA TRBJ1-5 TRBV7-2 TGTGCCAGCAGCTTAACAGGGGTGGCAAGCAATCAGCCCCAGCATTTT CASSLTGVASNQPQHF
TRBD1 NA TRBJ1-6 TRBV10-3 TGTGCCATGGGACAGGGGGCTGATTCACCCCTCCACTTT CAMGQGADSPLHF
NA NA TRBJ2-5 TRBV7-2 TGTGCCAGCAGCCCCGTCCCCAGCGGGCGAGAGACCCAGTACTTC CASSPVPSGRETQYF
NA NA TRBJ2-1 TRBV19 TGTGCCAGTAGAGGCAGGGGTTATGATGAGCAGTTCTTC CASRGRGYDEQFF
TRBD2 NA TRBJ2-3 TRBV5-5 TGTGCCAGCAGTCCCCCTAGCGGCACTAGCACAGATACGCAGTATTTT CASSPPSGTSTDTQYF
NA NA TRBJ2-5 TRBV3-1/TRBV3-2 TGTGCCAGCAGCCAAGATAGCGGTAGCCCGCAGACCCAGTACTTC CASSQDSGSPQTQYF
NA NA TRBJ2-4 TRBV5-4 TGTGCCAGCAGCGGGGAGAGCATTCAGTACTTC CASSGESIQYF
TRBD2 NA TRBJ2-2 TRBV7-6 TGTGCCAGCAGCTTGACTAGCTACACCGGGGAGCTGTTTTTT CASSLTSYTGELFF
NA NA TRBJ2-6 TRBV11-2 TGTGCCAGCAGCTTAGGCAGCTCTGGGGCCAACGTCCTGACTTTC CASSLGSSGANVLTF
TRBD1 NA TRBJ2-7 TRBV3-1/TRBV3-2 TGTGCCAGCAGCCACGGGCTGGGACAGGTGTACGAGCAGTACTTC CASSHGLGQVYEQYF
TRBD1 NA TRBJ1-6 TRBV5-1 TGCGCCAGCAGCGAAACAGGGGCCCCTTCTGATTCACCCCTCCACTTT CASSETGAPSDSPLHF
TRBD1 NA TRBJ1-1 TRBV5-6 TGTGCCAGCAGCGCCTCAGGGGGCACTGAAGCTTTCTTT CASSASGGTEAFF
TRBD2 NA TRBJ2-3 TRBV19 TGTGCCAGTAGTTTCCCCTTACTAGCGGGGCTGACAGATACGCAGTATTTT CASSFPLLAGLTDTQYF
NA NA TRBJ1-3 TRBV27 TGTGCCAGCAGTTTGCGGGGCGCCTACTCTGGAAACACCATATATTTT CASSLRGAYSGNTIYF
TRBD1 NA TRBJ2-4 TRBV14 TGTGCCAGCAGCCAACCAGGCGTTCAAGGCGGGACAGGGCATCCAAACATTCAGTACTTC CASSQPGVQGGTGHPNIQYF
TRBD1 NA TRBJ1-1 TRBV18 TGTGCCAGCTCACGGACAGGGGCTGAAGCTTTCTTT CASSRTGAEAFF
TRBD1 NA TRBJ2-7 TRBV9 TGTGCCAGCAGCCCCTATGGTACAGGGGGCAGTGAGCAGTACTTC CASSPYGTGGSEQYF
TRBD1 once TRBJ1-2 TRBV18 TGTGCCAGCTCACCCGGGACAGGGGACTATGGCTACACCTTC CASSPGTGDYGYTF
NA NA TRBJ1-2 TRBV9 TGTGCCAGCTCGGGGGGACAAGGCTATGGCTACACCTTC CASSGGQGYGYTF
TRBD2 medium-sized TRBJ2-2 TRBV6-2/TRBV6-3 TGTGCCAGCAGTTTCACGGGGGGGCCTCTCGGGGAGCTGTTTTTT CASSFTGGPLGELFF
NA NA TRBJ1-1 TRBV4-1 TGCGCCAGCAGCCATTCAGCAGGGACTGAAGCTTTCTTT CASSHSAGTEAFF